This T cell receptor (beta chain) was profiled in a study of CD8 T cells in ankylosing spondylitis. Germline CDR1 is SGDLS and CDR2 is YYNGEE. CDR3 length: 15 amino acids. V shed 3 bases and J 2 bases; nucleotides not matched to a gene: 5. Overall study results and limits: Seven to nine highly homologous variants made up a TCR beta motif that seemed to typify ankylosing spondylitis blood. Disease-linked clones were found to be CD8+ and relatively rare in peripheral blood. Earlier reports found some motif variants in synovial fluid and blood in reactive arthritis.

Quantitative 5'-RACE was performed with molecular barcodes, and it yielded the TCR beta libraries. Each CDR3 protein is one row after TCRdb ran MiXCR on the 5' RACE reads. The top ten hold roughly 10% of the sample, which has 10,000 to 15,000 distinct CDR3 sequences, under 3.5% seen once. This clonotype was seen repeatedly, ten times or more. Antigen unknown. The chain is built from TRBV9 and TRBJ1-3; 7 bases are a match to TRBD1. The receptor's source is a male donor with ankylosing spondylitis or in good health (not recorded which). Sequenced material: blood, either unsorted or a sorted T cell fraction (not recorded which). The CDR3 sequence is CASSATGFTGNTIYF. In nucleotides, the CDR3 is TGTGCCAGCAGCGCGACAGGGTTTACTGGAAACACCATATATTTT.